This T cell receptor (beta chain) was sequenced during a study of siplizumab effects on memory and regulatory T cells (dated by TCRdb to 2018 to 2020). Concerning the study at large: The study examined how the anti-CD2 antibody siplizumab affects alloreactive T-cell subsets in allogeneic mixed lymphocyte reactions built from human PBMCs.

Library creation used the immunoSEQ multiplex PCR assay. The deep sequencing platform assayed about 10^5 TCR templates per sample. Genomic DNA extracted from sorted T cells was the material used for TCRbeta CDR3 sequencing. In the source study's methods: Clonal analysis of TCRbeta CDR3 data was done in the R programming language. Alloreactive CD4+ and CD8+ clones were defined by comparing unstimulated samples with post-reaction CFSE-low samples. Regulatory or non-regulatory origin of alloreactive CD4+ clones was assigned by matching sequences to the sorted unstimulated Treg and non-Treg repertoires. TCRdb carries this immuneACCESS record with in-frame sequences only. Its versions omit some clonotypes, under half of them owing to an unresolved V gene in the studies checked, with the rest unexplained. V, J and clone size reflect that table, while D and trimming were determined from the DNA. The sample records about 100,000 clones, approximately 94% of which are singletons. The leading ten clones occupy approximately 1.3% of the sample.

Sorted unstimulated T cells and proliferating T cells recovered from mixed lymphocyte reactions underwent TCRbeta CDR3 sequencing. Fresh whole blood from approximately 9 HLA-typed healthy donors was used to isolate PBMCs. To map where alloreactive clones came from, CD4+ non-regulatory T cells in the unstimulated state were FACS-sorted. Paper-wide results and their limitations: Among mappable alloreactive CD4+ clones, the Treg-derived fraction averaged around 70% with siplizumab versus 26.9% in control reactions. Unstimulated naive T cells appeared more diverse than memory T cells, and naive cells seemed to contribute substantially to the alloresponse. Siplizumab significantly lowered the cumulative frequency of alloreactive sequences that could be traced to unstimulated CD4+ memory T cells. Whether proliferating Tregs from siplizumab cultures were suppressive was not functionally confirmed. A naive or memory phenotype could not be assigned to roughly 75-95% of proliferating CD4+ or CD8+ clones. Sequences below about 10^-5 frequency were poorly captured, so only a minor fraction of alloreactive clones could be mapped to unstimulated subsets.

On this clone itself: The clone's antigen remains unknown. No much larger clone exists at a distance of one base, and base qualities are not known.

This sequence was found in a human donor in good health. The sequencing sample was made of non-Treg CD4+ T cells sorted from blood. The cell subset or site label, as the study defines it: FACS-sorted unstimulated CD4+ non-regulatory T cells.

CDR3 region: CASSVGAVNEQFF. The base sequence is TGTGCCAGCAGCGTAGGAGCCGTCAATGAGCAGTTCTTC. This chain joins TRBV9 to TRBJ2-1; the D segment cannot be called with confidence. V loses 0 bases of germline sequence and J loses 6 bases, and the interval between the two ends is 7 bases. Via the germline V gene, CDR1 is SGDLS and CDR2 YYNGEE. The CDR3 goes from the cysteine to the phenylalanine over 13 residues. The retained sequence is limited to the CDR3, 39 bases, with the frame set at the first base.